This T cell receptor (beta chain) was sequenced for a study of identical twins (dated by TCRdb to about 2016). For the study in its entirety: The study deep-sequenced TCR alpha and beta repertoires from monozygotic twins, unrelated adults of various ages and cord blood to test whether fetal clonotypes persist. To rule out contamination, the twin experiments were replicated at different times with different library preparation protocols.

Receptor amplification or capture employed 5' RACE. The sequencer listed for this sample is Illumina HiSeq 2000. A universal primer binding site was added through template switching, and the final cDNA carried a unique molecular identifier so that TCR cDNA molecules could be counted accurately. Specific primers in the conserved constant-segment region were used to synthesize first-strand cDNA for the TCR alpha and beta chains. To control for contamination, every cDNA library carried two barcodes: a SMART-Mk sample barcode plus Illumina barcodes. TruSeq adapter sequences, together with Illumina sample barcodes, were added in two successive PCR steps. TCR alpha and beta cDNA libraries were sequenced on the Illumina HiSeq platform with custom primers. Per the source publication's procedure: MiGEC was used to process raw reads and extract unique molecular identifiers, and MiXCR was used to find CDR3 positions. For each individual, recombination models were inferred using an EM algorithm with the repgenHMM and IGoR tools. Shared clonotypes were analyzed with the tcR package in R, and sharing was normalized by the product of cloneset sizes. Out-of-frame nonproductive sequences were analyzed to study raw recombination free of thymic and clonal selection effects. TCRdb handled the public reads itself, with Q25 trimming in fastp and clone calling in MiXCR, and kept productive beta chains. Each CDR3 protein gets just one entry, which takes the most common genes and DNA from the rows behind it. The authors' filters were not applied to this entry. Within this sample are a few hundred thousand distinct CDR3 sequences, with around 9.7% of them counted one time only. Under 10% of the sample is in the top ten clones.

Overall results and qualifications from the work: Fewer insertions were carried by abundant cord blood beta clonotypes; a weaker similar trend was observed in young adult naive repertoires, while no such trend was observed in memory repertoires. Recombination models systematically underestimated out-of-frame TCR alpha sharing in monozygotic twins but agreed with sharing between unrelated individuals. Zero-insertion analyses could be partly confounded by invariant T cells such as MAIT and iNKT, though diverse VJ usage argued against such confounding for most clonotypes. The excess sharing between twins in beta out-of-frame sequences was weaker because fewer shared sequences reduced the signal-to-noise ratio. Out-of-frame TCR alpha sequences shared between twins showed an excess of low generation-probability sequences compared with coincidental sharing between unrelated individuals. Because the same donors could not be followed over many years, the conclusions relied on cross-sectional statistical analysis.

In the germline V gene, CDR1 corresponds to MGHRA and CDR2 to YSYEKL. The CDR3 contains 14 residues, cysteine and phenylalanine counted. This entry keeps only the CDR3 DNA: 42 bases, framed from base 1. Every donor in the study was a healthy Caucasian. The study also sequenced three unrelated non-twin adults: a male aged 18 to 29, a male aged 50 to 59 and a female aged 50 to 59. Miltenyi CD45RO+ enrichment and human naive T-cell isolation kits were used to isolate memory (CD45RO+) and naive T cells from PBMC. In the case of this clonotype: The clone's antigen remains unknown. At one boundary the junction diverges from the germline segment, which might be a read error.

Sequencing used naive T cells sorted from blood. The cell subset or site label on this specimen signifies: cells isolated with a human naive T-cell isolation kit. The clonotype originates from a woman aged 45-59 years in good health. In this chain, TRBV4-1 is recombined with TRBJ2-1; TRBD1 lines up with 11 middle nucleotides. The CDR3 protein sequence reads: CASRDRGPYNELFF. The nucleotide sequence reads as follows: TGCGCCAGCAGGGACAGGGGGCCGTACAATGAGCTGTTCTTC.